Below, 30 T cell receptor beta chains from the same sample are listed, as sequenced in a study of cytomegalovirus exposure and HLA in healthy donors. Vbeta (60) and Jbeta (13) primers were used in the PCR. Sequencing was performed with immunoSEQ multiplex PCR; in TCRdb, only in-frame clones are kept and a portion is missing. The data show approximately 170,000 clones, 68% seen once. The sequenced sample consisted of PBMCs. The receptors originated from a man aged 50 to 60 in good health and CMV-seronegative.

The chain couples TRBV5-6 to TRBJ1-6; 7 bases map to TRBD1. CDR1 is SGHDT, CDR2 YYEEEE, per germline. The V segment lost 0 bases and the J segment 9 bases; nucleotides outside the gene matches: 3. The CDR3 has 14 amino acids. This CDR3 is CASSLGQGVSPLHF. CDR3 nucleotides: TGTGCCAGCAGCTTGGGCCAGGGGGTTTCACCCCTCCACTTT.

In nucleotides, the CDR3 is TGTGCCAGCAGCGTAGCTACAGGGGTGAACACTGAAGCTTTCTTT. Residues: CASSVATGVNTEAFF. This chain joins TRBV9 and TRBJ1-1; 7 bases line up with TRBD1. V lost 0 bases, J lost 0 bases, and 2 bases stayed unmatched. Germline assignment: CDR1 SGDLS and CDR2 YYNGEE. The CDR3 is made up of 15 amino acids.

This clone was seen a handful of times. V gene TRBV5-1 combines with J gene TRBJ2-1; 10 nucleotides match TRBD2. There are 16 residues in the CDR3. Trimming at V came to 0 bases and at J to 5 bases, leaving 5 bases not matched to a gene. The germline gives CDR1 SGHRS, CDR2 YFSETQ. This chain's CDR3 is CASSLAPLAGNNEQFF. CDR3 bases: TGCGCCAGCAGCTTGGCTCCACTAGCGGGGAACAATGAGCAGTTCTTC.

This clone showed up just once. The CDR3 loop is CASSFRDRETTEAFF. DNA of the CDR3: TGTGCCAGCAGCTTTCGGGACAGGGAGACCACTGAAGCTTTCTTT. This chain connects TRBV7-9 to TRBJ1-1; 9 positions match TRBD1. This CDR3 is built from 15 residues. Looked up from germline, CDR1 is SEHNR and CDR2 is FQNEAQ (reference sequence). Trimming at V came to 3 bases and at J to 4 bases, leaving 6 bases not matched to a gene.

The CDR3 DNA sequence: TGCGCCAGCAGCCCCAGGGGGACAGCGGGGGGGGAAAAACTGTTTTTT. Its protein product is CASSPRGTAGGEKLFF. This chain connects TRBV4-1 to TRBJ1-4, with TRBD1 matching 7 bases. From germline, CDR1 is MGHRA and CDR2 YSYEKL. The CDR3 loop spans 16 amino acids. V shed 4 bases, J shed 8 bases, and the junction held 13 bases outside the gene matches.

The chain combines TRBV2 with TRBJ2-7, with 7 bases lining up with TRBD1. The CDR3 consists of 14 residues. V lost 8 bases to trimming and J lost 0 bases; unmatched junction nucleotides: 7. CDR1 is SNHLY and CDR2 is FYNNEI in the germline V gene. The CDR3 DNA is TGTGCCAGCCGCAGACAGGGCAGCTCCTACGAGCAGTACTTC. This gives the protein CASRRQGSSYEQYF.

This clone was counted between two and nine times. The chain uses TRBV10-2 and TRBJ1-1; D unresolved. This CDR3 contains 12 residues. Between the trimmed V and J ends, which lost 5 bases and 1 base, there was a span of 5 bases. CDR1 and CDR2 (germline): WSHSY, SAAADI. The CDR3 is CASSSENTEAFF. The CDR3 DNA sequence: TGCGCCAGCAGTTCAGAGAACACTGAAGCTTTCTTT.

The rearrangement uses TRBV2 and TRBJ1-2, with TRBD1 matching over 7 bases. V was clipped by 8 bases and J by 4 bases; unmatched bases: 13. This CDR3 spans 15 amino acids. The germline CDR1 and CDR2 sequences are SNHLY and FYNNEI. The CDR3 protein is CASRPAAGTAYGYTF. Here the CDR3 DNA reads TGTGCCAGCCGCCCGGCGGCCGGGACAGCCTATGGCTACACCTTC. The entire variable domain, with the rest obtained from reference TRBV2 and TRBJ1-2, is as follows: EPEVTQTPSHQVTQMGQEVILRCVPISNHLYFYWYRQILGQKVEFLVSFYNNEISEKSEIFDDQFSVERPDGSNFTLKIRSTKLEDSAMYFCASRPAAGTAYGYTFGSGTRLTVV.

The rearrangement uses TRBV4-3 and TRBJ1-3; D gene uncertain. This CDR3 comprises 13 residues. Germline assignment: CDR1 LGHNA and CDR2 YSLEER. V shed 9 bases and J shed 1 base, with 10 bases lying between them. The CDR3 DNA reads TGCGCCAGTGGTACGGGGTCTGGAAACACCATATATTTT. Protein sequence: CASGTGSGNTIYF.

The V and J genes are TRBV6-6 and TRBJ1-1; 9 positions match TRBD1. The CDR3 is made up of 11 amino acids. Germline CDR1 reads MNHNY; CDR2 reads SVGAGI (reference sequence). V was pared by 6 bases and J by 14 bases, with 7 bases of the junction left unmatched. The CDR3 loop reads CASRQGQGTFF. DNA of the CDR3: TGTGCCAGCAGGCAGGGACAGGGAACCTTCTTT.

The genes are TRBV27 and TRBJ1-5; no clear D gene. The V and J ends lost 5 bases and 4 bases respectively, with 24 bases between them. The CDR3 extends over 18 amino acids. The germline CDR1 and CDR2 sequences are MNHEY and SMNVEV (reference sequence). The CDR3 DNA reads TGTGCCAGCAGTGGGTACGGTTCGCGGCGGGGTGGAAATCAGCCCCAGCATTTT. This translates into CASSGYGSRRGGNQPQHF.

This clone appeared once. The rearrangement joins TRBV4-2 to TRBJ1-5, with D perhaps TRBD1 (5 bases). CDR3 length: 17 amino acids. Germline V gene data show CDR1 as LGHNA and CDR2 as YNFKEQ. V lost 1 base and J 5 bases, leaving 18 bases between the germline ends. In DNA, the CDR3 is TGTGCCAGCAGCCAAGTGGTTTCAAAGGGGCCTTATCAGCCCCAGCATTTT. It is translated as CASSQVVSKGPYQPQHF.

Regarding this clone: Other DNA variants within this sample encode the same CDR3. The rearrangement links TRBV13 to TRBJ1-1; TRBD1 aligns across 8 bases. The length of the CDR3 is 14 residues. Per germline, CDR1 PRHDT and CDR2 FYEKMQ (reference sequence). The junction had 3 bases not matched to a gene; V was cut back by 5 bases and J by 1 base. The CDR3 protein is CASSRGQGNTEAFF. The CDR3 nucleotides are TGTGCCAGCAGCCGCGGACAGGGGAACACTGAAGCTTTCTTT.

The chain uses TRBV7-2 and TRBJ2-7, with D uncertain. V gave up 1 base and J gave up 3 bases, with 13 bases separating them. The CDR3 is made up of 15 amino acids. From germline, CDR1 is SGHTA and CDR2 FQGNSA. For the CDR3, the DNA is TGTGCCAGCAGCTTAGGGCCTGCTAGGAACTACGAGCAGTACTTC. Encoded protein: CASSLGPARNYEQYF. Filled out from reference TRBV7-2 and TRBJ2-7, the complete variable domain reads GAGVSQSPSNKVTEKGKDVELRCDPISGHTALYWYRQSLGQGLEFLIYFQGNSAPDKSGLPSDRFSAERTGGSVSTLTIQRTQQEDSAVYLCASSLGPARNYEQYFGPGTRLTVT.

The rearrangement uses TRBV10-3 and TRBJ2-1; TRBD1 aligns across 7 bases. Per germline, CDR1 ENHRY and CDR2 SYGVKD. The CDR3 sequence is 12 residues long. V was clipped by 6 bases and J by 6 bases; unmatched bases: 2. CDR3 coding DNA: TGTGCCATCAGAGGGGGCGCCAATGAGCAGTTCTTC. Protein: CAIRGGANEQFF.

Worth noting for this clone: Other DNA sequences from this sample encode an identical CDR3 as well. The gene calls are TRBV5-1 and TRBJ1-5; D uncertain. CDR1 SGHRS and CDR2 YFSETQ come from the germline V gene. V dropped 0 bases and J dropped 2 bases, with 6 bases sitting between them. CDR3 length equals 14 residues. CDR3 nucleotides: TGCGCCAGCAGCTTGGCCGGGGGCAATCAGCCCCAGCATTTT. Its protein product is CASSLAGGNQPQHF.

This chain joins TRBV5-1 and TRBJ2-5; 11 bases map to TRBD2. Germline V gives CDR1 SGHRS, CDR2 YFSETQ. The CDR3 totals 14 residues. Trimming cost V 4 bases and J 5 bases; bases outside gene matches: 4. CDR3 sequence: CASSLSGGVETQYF. Here the CDR3 DNA reads TGCGCCAGCAGCCTTAGCGGGGGGGTTGAGACCCAGTACTTC.

The chain couples TRBV27 to TRBJ2-7, with a weak D call TRBD2 (7 bases). Germline values: CDR1 MNHEY, CDR2 SMNVEV (reference sequence). Trimming shortened V by 6 bases and J by 3 bases, and 21 bases separated the two germline ends. The CDR3 is 16 amino acids. This CDR3 is CASSSVGAGEIYEQYF. The CDR3 coding sequence is TGTGCCAGCAGCAGCGTGGGGGCGGGGGAAATCTACGAGCAGTACTTC.

The chain recombines TRBV2 with TRBJ2-3; TRBD2 matches at 10 bases. The germline CDR1 and CDR2 sequences are SNHLY and FYNNEI. The CDR3 is 18 amino acids. Losses at the gene ends were 4 bases for V and 1 base for J; bases not matched to a gene: 11. The CDR3 loop reads CASSGKRGGSRGTDTQYF. As DNA, the CDR3 is TGTGCCAGCAGTGGGAAGCGGGGGGGGTCTCGGGGCACAGATACGCAGTATTTT. Full variable domain (rest looked up from reference TRBV2 and TRBJ2-3): EPEVTQTPSHQVTQMGQEVILRCVPISNHLYFYWYRQILGQKVEFLVSFYNNEISEKSEIFDDQFSVERPDGSNFTLKIRSTKLEDSAMYFCASSGKRGGSRGTDTQYFGPGTRLTVL.

This chain joins TRBV4-3 and TRBJ1-2; D call uncertain. CDR1 and CDR2 (germline): LGHNA, YSLEER. The CDR3 sequence is 14 residues long. V was shortened by 1 base and J by 2 bases, with 8 bases between the two germline ends. The CDR3 protein is CASSQAPGNYGYTF. Written as DNA, the CDR3 is TGCGCCAGCAGCCAAGCCCCGGGGAACTATGGCTACACCTTC.

The rearrangement links TRBV5-1 to TRBJ2-2; D not certain. The V end was cut by 1 base, the J end by 4 bases, with 8 bases between. Germline V CDR1 and CDR2: SGHRS, YFSETQ. This CDR3 is 14 amino acids long. CDR3 amino acids: CASSLPILTGELFF. The CDR3 region has the DNA TGCGCCAGCAGCTTGCCGATACTCACCGGGGAGCTGTTTTTT.

This chain uses TRBV15 with TRBJ1-2; 8 bases map to TRBD1. CDR1 LNHNV and CDR2 YYDKDF come from the germline V gene (reference sequence). The trim removed 2 bases at V and 8 bases at J, leaving 13 bases unmatched. This CDR3 has 16 amino acids. Here the CDR3 reads CATSRTLDRVTGGYTF. The CDR3 region has the DNA TGTGCCACCAGCAGAACATTGGACAGGGTTACCGGGGGCTACACCTTC.

The chain recombines TRBV19 with TRBJ1-5; possible D gene TRBD1, 6 bases. CDR1 LNHDA and CDR2 SQIVND come from the germline V gene (reference sequence). Trimming took 1 base from V and 16 from J, leaving 14 bases between them. This CDR3 spans 12 amino acids. CDR3: CASSIGGGASHF. As DNA, the CDR3 is TGTGCCAGTAGTATAGGAGGGGGGGCCTCACATTTT. Filled out from reference TRBV19 and TRBJ1-5, the complete variable domain reads DGGITQSPKYLFRKEGQNVTLSCEQNLNHDAMYWYRQDPGQGLRLIYYSQIVNDFQKGDIAEGYSVSREKKESFPLTVTSAQKNPTAFYLCASSIGGGASHFGDGTRLSIL.

The chain is built from TRBV6-6 and TRBJ2-7; D is uncertain. The germline V gene encodes CDR1 MNHNY and CDR2 SVGAGI (reference sequence). This CDR3 has 15 residues. The germline V and J ends were trimmed by 6 bases and 0 bases, with 15 bases remaining between them. CDR3 nucleotides: TGTGCCAGCAGCTATCGAGGTCTGAGCTCCTACGAGCAGTACTTC. It specifies CASSYRGLSSYEQYF.

This sequence joins TRBV6-4 and TRBJ2-2; 11 bases are a match to TRBD2. There are 14 residues in the CDR3. Germline assignment: CDR1 MRHNA and CDR2 SNTAGT. J gave up 1 base and V 8 bases, and 0 bases lay outside the gene matches. The DNA of the CDR3 is TGTGCCAGCGGACTAGCGGGGAACACCGGGGAGCTGTTTTTT. Translated: CASGLAGNTGELFF.

The CDR3 is CAKDSSGANVLTF. The CDR3 nucleotides are TGTGCCAAAGACAGCTCTGGGGCCAACGTCCTGACTTTC. The chain is built from TRBV10-3 and TRBJ2-6; tentative D call: TRBD1 (5 bases). The length of the CDR3 is 13 residues. V was clipped by 10 bases and J by 0 bases, with 7 bases between them. In germline, CDR1 is ENHRY, CDR2 SYGVKD.

The chain couples TRBV6-1 to TRBJ1-2, with TRBD1 as a possible D gene (6 bases). The CDR3 has 16 residues. Germline V lookup: CDR1 MNHNS, CDR2 SASEGT. The V and J ends lost 2 bases and 0 bases respectively, with 13 bases between them. The CDR3 region is CASSESGGHSNYGYTF. DNA of the CDR3: TGTGCCAGCAGTGAAAGTGGGGGACACTCTAACTATGGCTACACCTTC.

V and J are TRBV12-5 and TRBJ2-1; tentatively, D is TRBD2 (5 bases). This CDR3 contains 12 residues. The V and J ends lost 7 bases and 8 bases respectively, with 12 bases between them. Germline CDR1 and CDR2: LGHNT and FRNRAP. Written as DNA, the CDR3 is TGTGCTAGTGCCCCGCCCGGGGATGAGCAGTTCTTC. Translation gives CASAPPGDEQFF. The whole variable domain, remainder taken from reference TRBV12-5 and TRBJ2-1, is DARVTQTPRHKVTEMGQEVTMRCQPILGHNTVFWYRQTMMQGLELLAYFRNRAPLDDSGMPKDRFSAEMPDATLATLKIQPSEPRDSAVYFCASAPPGDEQFFGPGTRLTVL.

In the case of this clone: In the same sample, other DNA sequences code for this CDR3. The rearrangement links TRBV5-1 to TRBJ1-1; D gene uncertain. The germline V and J ends were trimmed by 0 bases and 3 bases, with 6 bases remaining between them. Germline V CDR1 and CDR2: SGHRS, YFSETQ. The CDR3 totals 13 residues. CDR3 sequence reads: CASSLAGDTEAFF. For the CDR3, the DNA is TGCGCCAGCAGCTTGGCCGGGGACACTGAAGCTTTCTTT.

The DNA for the CDR3 is TGTGCCAGCAGGAGACCCAGGTATAGCTCCTACGAGCAGTACTTC. Its translation: CASRRPRYSSYEQYF. The chain recombines TRBV28 with TRBJ2-7; no definite D call. This CDR3 contains 15 residues. The germline CDR1 and CDR2 sequences are MDHEN and SYDVKM. V lost 6 bases to trimming and J lost 0 bases, with 15 bases between them.